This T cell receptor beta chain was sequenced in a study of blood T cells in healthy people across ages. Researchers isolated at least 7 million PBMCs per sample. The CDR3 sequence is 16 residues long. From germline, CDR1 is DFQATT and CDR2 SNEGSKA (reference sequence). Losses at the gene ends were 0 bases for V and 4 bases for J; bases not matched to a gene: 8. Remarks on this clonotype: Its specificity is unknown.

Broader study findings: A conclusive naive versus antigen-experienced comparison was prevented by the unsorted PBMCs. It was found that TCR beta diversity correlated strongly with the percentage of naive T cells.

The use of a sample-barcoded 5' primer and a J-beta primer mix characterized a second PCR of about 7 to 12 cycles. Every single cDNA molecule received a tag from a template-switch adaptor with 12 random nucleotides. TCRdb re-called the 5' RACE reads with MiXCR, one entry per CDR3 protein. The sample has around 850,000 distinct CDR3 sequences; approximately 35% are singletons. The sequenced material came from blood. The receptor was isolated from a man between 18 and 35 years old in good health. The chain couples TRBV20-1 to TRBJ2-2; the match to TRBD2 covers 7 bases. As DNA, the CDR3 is TGCAGTGCTAGAGATGGAGGGGAGGGTTTCACCGGGGAGCTGTTTTTT. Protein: CSARDGGEGFTGELFF.